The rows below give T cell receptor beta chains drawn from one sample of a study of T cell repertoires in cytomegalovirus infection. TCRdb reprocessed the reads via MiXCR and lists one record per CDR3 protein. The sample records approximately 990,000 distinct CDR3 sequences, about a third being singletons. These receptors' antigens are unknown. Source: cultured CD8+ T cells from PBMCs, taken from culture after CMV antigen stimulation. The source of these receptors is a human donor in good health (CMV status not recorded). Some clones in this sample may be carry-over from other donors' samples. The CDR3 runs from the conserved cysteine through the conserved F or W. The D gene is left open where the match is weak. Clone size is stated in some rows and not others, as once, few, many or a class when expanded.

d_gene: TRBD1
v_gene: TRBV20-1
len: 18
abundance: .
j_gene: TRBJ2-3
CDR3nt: TGCAGTGCTAAAGGCGGACAGGACCTCTCCTCTGGCACAGATACGCAGTATTTT
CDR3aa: CSAKGGQDLSSGTDTQYF

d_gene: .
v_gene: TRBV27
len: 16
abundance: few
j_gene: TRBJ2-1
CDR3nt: TGTGCCAGCAGTCTCTCTCGGGACACACATTCCAATCGAAAGTTCTTC
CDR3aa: CASSLSRDTHSNRKFF

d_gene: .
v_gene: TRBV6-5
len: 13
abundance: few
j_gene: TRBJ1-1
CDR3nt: TGTGCCAGCAACCAACCGGGGATTACTGAAGCTTTCTTT
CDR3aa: CASNQPGITEAFF

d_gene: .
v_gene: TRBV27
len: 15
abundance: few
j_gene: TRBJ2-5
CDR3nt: TGTGCCAGCAGCACCCCCAGGGGAAGTCCGGAGACCCAGTACTTC
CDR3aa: CASSTPRGSPETQYF

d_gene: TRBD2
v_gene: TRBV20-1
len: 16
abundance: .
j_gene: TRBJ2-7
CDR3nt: TGCAGTGCTAGCGCCGGACTAGCGGGGGGGCTTGTCGAGCAGTACTTC
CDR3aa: CSASAGLAGGLVEQYF

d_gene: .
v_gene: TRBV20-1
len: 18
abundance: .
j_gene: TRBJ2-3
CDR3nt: TGCAGTGCTCGCACTCCGCAGGAGAGGCCCCTAAAAACAGATACGCAGTATTTT
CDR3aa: CSARTPQERPLKTDTQYF

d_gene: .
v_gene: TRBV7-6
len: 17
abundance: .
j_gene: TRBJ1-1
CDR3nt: TGTGCCAGCAGCTTAGGGGGGGACATTAAGGAGGGAACTGAAGCTTTCTTT
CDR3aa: CASSLGGDIKEGTEAFF

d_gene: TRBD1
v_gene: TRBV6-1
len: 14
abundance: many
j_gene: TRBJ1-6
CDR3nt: TGTGCCAGCAGAGCGGACAGGAATTATTCACCCCTCCACTTT
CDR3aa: CASRADRNYSPLHF

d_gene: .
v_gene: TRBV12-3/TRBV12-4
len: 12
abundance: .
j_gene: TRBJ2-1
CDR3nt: TGTGCCAGTGGAATAGGGTGGAATGAGCAGTTCTTC
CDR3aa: CASGIGWNEQFF

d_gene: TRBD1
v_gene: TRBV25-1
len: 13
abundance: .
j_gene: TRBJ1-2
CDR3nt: TGTGCCAGCAGTACAGGGGGCTCGAGCGGCTACACCTTC
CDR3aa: CASSTGGSSGYTF

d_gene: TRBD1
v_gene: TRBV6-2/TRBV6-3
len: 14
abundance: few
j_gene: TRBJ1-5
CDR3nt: TGTGCCAGCAGGACAGGGGGACTCAATCAGCCCCAGCATTTT
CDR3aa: CASRTGGLNQPQHF

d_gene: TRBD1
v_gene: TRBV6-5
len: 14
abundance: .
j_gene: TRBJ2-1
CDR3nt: TGTGCCAGCAGTCGACAGGGAAGACACAATGAGCAGTTCTTC
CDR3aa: CASSRQGRHNEQFF

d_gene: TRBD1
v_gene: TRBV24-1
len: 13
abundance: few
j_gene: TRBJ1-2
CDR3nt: TGTGCCACCAGTGACTCCGACAGGGGTGGCTACACCTTC
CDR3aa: CATSDSDRGGYTF

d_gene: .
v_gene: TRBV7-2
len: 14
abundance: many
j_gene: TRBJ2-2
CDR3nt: TGTGCCAGCAGCCCCAACACGTACACCGGGGAGCTGTTTTTT
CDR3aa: CASSPNTYTGELFF

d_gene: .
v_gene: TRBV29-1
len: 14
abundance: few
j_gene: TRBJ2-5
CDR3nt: TGCAGCGTTGGGGTCCCGTTGGAAAGAGAGACCCAGTACTTC
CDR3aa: CSVGVPLERETQYF

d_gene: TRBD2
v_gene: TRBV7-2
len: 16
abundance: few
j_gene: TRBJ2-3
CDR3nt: TGTGCCAGCAGCTCACTAGCGGGGCCCCTTTCAGATACGCAGTATTTT
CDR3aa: CASSSLAGPLSDTQYF

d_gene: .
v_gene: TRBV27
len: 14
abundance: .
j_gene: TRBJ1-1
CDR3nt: TGTGCCAGCAGATCTTCCACAGTGAACACTGAAGCTTTTTTT
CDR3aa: CASRSSTVNTEAFF

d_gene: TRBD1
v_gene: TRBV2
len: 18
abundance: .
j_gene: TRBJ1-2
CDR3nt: TGTGCCAGCAGTTATCACGTGAAGGGGGCGATCCCAAACTATGGCTACACCTTC
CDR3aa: CASSYHVKGAIPNYGYTF